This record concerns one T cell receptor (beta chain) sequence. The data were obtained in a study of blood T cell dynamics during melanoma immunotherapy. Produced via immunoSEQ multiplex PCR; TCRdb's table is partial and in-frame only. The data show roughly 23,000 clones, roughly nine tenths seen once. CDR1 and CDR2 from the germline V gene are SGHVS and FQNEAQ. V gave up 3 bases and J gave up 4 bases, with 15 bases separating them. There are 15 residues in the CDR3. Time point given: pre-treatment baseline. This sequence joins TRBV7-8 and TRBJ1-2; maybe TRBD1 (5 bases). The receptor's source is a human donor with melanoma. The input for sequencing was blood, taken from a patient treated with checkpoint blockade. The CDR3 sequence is CASSLGTRLGYGYTF. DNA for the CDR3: TGTGCCAGCAGCTTGGGGACCCGGTTAGGCTATGGCTACACCTTC.